Listed here are 32 T cell receptor beta chains from one sample, sequenced in a study of control samples from healthy donors and cancer patients (dated by TCRdb to about 2020). Preparation of the library involved the immunoSEQ multiplex PCR assay. TCRdb stores this immuneACCESS table with in-frame sequences only. Part of the clones is absent; in the studies checked, under half of the shortfall reflects unresolved V genes, and no reason is known for the rest. Here the sample has 98,000 or so clones; 79% occur a single time. In total, the top ten clones hold over 9.5% of the sample. Sample: blood. The receptors were sampled from a woman aged 25 to 39 in good health.

The chain has TRBV7-2 and TRBJ2-7; D gene ambiguous. This CDR3 has 12 amino acids. CDR1 and CDR2 from the germline V gene are SGHTA and FQGNSA. Trimming stripped 6 bases from V and 2 bases from J, with 8 bases between. CDR3: CASRTDTYEQYF. For the CDR3, the DNA is TGTGCCAGCAGGACTGACACCTACGAGCAGTACTTC.

CDR3 loop: CASNDRALSYEQYF. CDR3 sequence (DNA): TGTGCCAGCAACGACAGGGCGTTATCCTACGAGCAGTACTTC. The chain combines TRBV6-5 with TRBJ2-7, with 7 positions matching TRBD1. Germline assignment: CDR1 MNHEY and CDR2 SVGAGI. This CDR3 contains 14 residues. V gave up 7 bases and J gave up 1 base; unmatched junction bases: 7.

This rearrangement joins TRBV6-6 to TRBJ1-1, with 7 positions matching TRBD1. CDR1 and CDR2 (germline): MNHNY, SVGAGI (reference sequence). CDR3 length: 15 amino acids. Trimming cost V 2 bases and J 4 bases; bases outside gene matches: 7. The DNA of the CDR3 is TGTGCCAGCAGTTACCCGACAGGGTTCGGCACTGAAGCTTTCTTT. As protein: CASSYPTGFGTEAFF.

The gene calls are TRBV7-2 and TRBJ1-2; D possibly corresponds to TRBD1 (6 bases). The germline gives CDR1 SGHTA, CDR2 FQGNSA. Trimming pared 6 bases from V and 6 bases from J, leaving 17 bases between. This CDR3 contains 14 residues. CDR3 nucleotides: TGTGCCAGCAGTATGGGGCAGAGGGGGGATGGCTACACCTTC. This encodes CASSMGQRGDGYTF.

The chain joins TRBV4-3 to TRBJ2-7; 7 nucleotides agree with TRBD2. Germline-derived CDR1 and CDR2 are LGHNA and YSLEER. Germline trimming cut 0 bases from V and 3 bases from J; bases unmatched to any gene: 8. The CDR3 loop spans 16 amino acids. CDR3 residues: CASSQESGKRGYEQYF. The CDR3 nucleotides are TGCGCCAGCAGCCAAGAGAGTGGAAAGCGGGGCTACGAGCAGTACTTC.

DNA of the CDR3: TGTGCCAGCAGCCAGGGTCCGGCACAGGGGGGCGAAAAACTGTTTTTT. Residues: CASSQGPAQGGEKLFF. The chain joins TRBV4-2 to TRBJ1-4; 8 nucleotides match TRBD1. Germline CDR1 and CDR2: LGHNA and YNFKEQ. V lost 3 bases and J lost 8; bases outside the gene matches: 11. The CDR3 spans 16 residues.

The chain has TRBV11-3 and TRBJ2-3; TRBD2 aligns across 7 bases. Trimming cost V 5 bases and J 3 bases; bases outside gene matches: 5. Looked up from germline, CDR1 is SGHNT and CDR2 is YENEEA. CDR3 length: 14 amino acids. The CDR3 spells CASSRREGTDTQYF. The DNA of the CDR3 is TGTGCCAGCAGCCGCAGGGAGGGGACAGATACGCAGTATTTT.

The chain links TRBV21-1 to TRBJ2-2; TRBD1 reflects the table's D call only, with no check against the DNA. TRBV21-1 is labeled a pseudogene. CDR3 length: 17 amino acids. CDR3 in amino acids: CASSKAKGQGNTGELFF. The CDR3, as DNA: TGTGCCAGCAGCAAAGCGAAGGGACAGGGGAACACCGGGGAGCTGTTTTTT.

The chain uses TRBV5-5 and TRBJ1-2; D perhaps matches TRBD1 (5 bases). Deletions cut 5 bases from V and 4 bases from J, with 15 bases between. The CDR3 is made up of 14 amino acids. Looked up from germline, CDR1 is SGHKS and CDR2 is YYEKEE (reference sequence). This CDR3 reads CASRPGDGIYGYTF. CDR3 bases: TGTGCCAGCAGACCGGGGGACGGGATCTATGGCTACACCTTC.

This clone was recorded only once. This chain uses TRBV29-1 with TRBJ1-1; D gene ambiguous. CDR3 length: 13 amino acids. The ends were cut back, 7 bases at V and 10 bases at J, with 22 bases in the middle. Germline V gene sequence: CDR1 SQVTM, CDR2 ANQGSEA. CDR3 in amino acids: CSAPGKGGVGAFF. CDR3 nucleotide sequence: TGCAGCGCTCCCGGAAAAGGTGGGGTTGGAGCTTTCTTT.

V and J are TRBV7-8 and TRBJ1-2; a possible D gene is TRBD1 (5 bases). V lost 0 bases and J lost 2, with 7 bases in between. This CDR3 contains 14 residues. Germline values: CDR1 SGHVS, CDR2 FQNEAQ. This CDR3 reads CASSLATGNYGYTF. The CDR3 nucleotides read TGTGCCAGCAGCTTAGCAACAGGCAACTATGGCTACACCTTC.

The chain links TRBV7-2 to TRBJ2-2; no clear D. The germline gives CDR1 SGHTA, CDR2 FQGNSA. V lost 1 base and J lost 2, with 8 bases in between. The CDR3 has 15 amino acids. Written as DNA, the CDR3 is TGTGCCAGCAGCTTAGAAGCGCGTAACACCGGGGAGCTGTTTTTT. As protein: CASSLEARNTGELFF.

The V and J genes are TRBV15 and TRBJ2-1; D is uncertain. The germline CDR1 and CDR2 sequences are LNHNV and YYDKDF (reference sequence). Deletions cut 1 base from V and 6 bases from J, with 10 bases between. The CDR3 length is 14 residues. CDR3 nucleotides: TGTGCCACCAGCAGAGCCGAGAGAGTCAATGAGCAGTTCTTC. This translates into CATSRAERVNEQFF.

This chain uses TRBV5-1 with TRBJ1-1; D gene ambiguous. The germline gives CDR1 SGHRS, CDR2 YFSETQ. The ends were cut back, 1 base at V and 5 bases at J, with 6 bases in the middle. This CDR3 is built from 12 residues. CDR3 DNA sequence: TGCGCCAGCAGCTTGCCCGGTACTGAAGCTTTCTTT. This gives the protein CASSLPGTEAFF.

The CDR3 nucleotides read TGTGCCAGCTCTGGACGGGTGAATGAAAAACTGTTTTTT. Amino acids: CASSGRVNEKLFF. The rearrangement uses TRBV6-5 and TRBJ1-4; D is unresolved. In germline, CDR1 is MNHEY, CDR2 SVGAGI. The CDR3 is 13 amino acids. Trimming removed 8 bases from V and 5 bases from J, with 12 bases in between.

The chain is built from TRBV5-1 and TRBJ2-1, with D possibly TRBD2 on 5 matching bases. The CDR3 spans 16 residues. Trimming took off 0 bases at V and 12 bases at J, with 22 bases between the two ends. Germline V lookup: CDR1 SGHRS, CDR2 YFSETQ. CDR3 sequence reads: CASSLARGYNEGGQFF. The CDR3 DNA reads as TGCGCCAGCAGCTTGGCACGGGGATACAATGAAGGTGGGCAGTTCTTC.

The chain recombines TRBV5-8 with TRBJ2-7, with 13 bases that match TRBD2. There are 15 residues in the CDR3. Germline V CDR1 and CDR2: SGHTS, YDEGEE. V gave up 4 bases and J gave up 7 bases; unmatched junction bases: 8. CDR3 loop: CASSHPGLAGFEQYF. The CDR3 nucleotides read TGTGCCAGCAGCCACCCGGGACTAGCGGGGTTTGAGCAGTACTTC. The full variable domain, completed using reference TRBV5-8 and TRBJ2-7, is EAGVTQSPTHLIKTRGQQATLRCSPISGHTSVYWYQQALGLGLQFLLWYDEGEERNRGNFPPRFSGRQFPNYSSELNVNALELEDSALYLCASSHPGLAGFEQYFGPGTRLTVT.

The V call is TRBV29-1, the J call TRBJ2-7; possibly TRBD1 for D (6 bases). Looked up from germline, CDR1 is SQVTM and CDR2 is ANQGSEA. This CDR3 contains 14 residues. Trimming took 7 bases from V and 6 from J, leaving 22 bases between them. The chain's CDR3 is CSAVLQGKRGEQYF. The CDR3 bases are TGCAGCGCAGTACTACAGGGAAAACGGGGCGAGCAGTACTTC.

J is TRBJ2-5 and V is TRBV6-2 or TRBV6-3, with a possible D match to TRBD1 (5 bases). Between the trimmed V and J ends, which lost 0 bases and 1 base, there was a span of 18 bases. From germline, CDR1 is MNHEY and CDR2 SVGEGT. This CDR3 is 18 amino acids long. The DNA of the CDR3 is TGTGCCAGCAGTTACTCGTTTAGGGGATTCGGGTTCCAAGAGACCCAGTACTTC. Translation: CASSYSFRGFGFQETQYF.

V gene TRBV19 combines with J gene TRBJ2-2; D remains unclear. The germline CDR1 and CDR2 sequences are LNHDA and SQIVND (reference sequence). V was pared by 2 bases and J by 6 bases, with 4 bases between. The CDR3 runs 12 residues. CDR3 loop: CASSIIPGELFF. CDR3 DNA: TGTGCCAGTAGTATAATTCCCGGGGAGCTGTTTTTT.

This chain connects TRBV11-2 to TRBJ2-2; D assignment may be TRBD1 or TRBD2 (5 bases each). The V gene's germline CDR1 is SGHAT and CDR2 FQNNGV. The CDR3 spans 17 residues. V lost 1 base, J lost 3 bases, and 15 bases lay in between. The CDR3, as DNA: TGTGCCAGCAGCTTAGGCCCCCTCAGGGAGTACACCGGGGAGCTGTTTTTT. It is translated as CASSLGPLREYTGELFF.

The CDR3 reads CASSIDRRARDRGSYTGELFF. CDR3 bases: TGTGCCAGTAGTATAGATCGGCGGGCTCGGGACAGGGGGTCATACACCGGGGAGCTGTTTTTT. The chain combines TRBV19 with TRBJ2-2; 11 bases are a match to TRBD1. CDR3 length equals 21 residues. CDR1 and CDR2 from the germline V gene are LNHDA and SQIVND (reference sequence). With V trimmed by 0 bases and J by 3 bases, 15 bases remained unmatched.

The CDR3 DNA reads as TGCAGCGTGTACCTGGGCTGGGACGGAAACTATGGCTACACCTTC. Translated, it gives CSVYLGWDGNYGYTF. This chain links TRBV29-1 with TRBJ1-2; possible D gene TRBD1, 5 bases. The CDR3 is made up of 15 amino acids. Germline CDR1 and CDR2: SQVTM and ANQGSEA. V lost 6 bases to trimming and J lost 2 bases, with 19 bases between them. Full variable domain (outside the CDR3, taken from reference TRBV29-1 and TRBJ1-2): SAVISQKPSRDICQRGTSLTIQCQVDSQVTMMFWYRQQPGQSLTLIATANQGSEATYESGFVIDKFPISRPNLTFSTLTVSNMSPEDSSIYLCSVYLGWDGNYGYTFGSGTRLTVV.

V usage is TRBV7-5 and J usage is TRBJ1-5. TRBV7-5 counts as a pseudogene. The CDR3 extends over 14 amino acids. CDR3 sequence: CAKPGGQGNQPQHF. The CDR3 coding sequence is TGTGCCAAACCAGGAGGGCAAGGCAATCAGCCCCAGCATTTT.

This sequence joins TRBV9 and TRBJ2-2, with 7 bases that match TRBD2. There are 17 residues in the CDR3. Trimming at V came to 1 base and at J to 7 bases, leaving 13 bases not matched to a gene. Germline CDR1 SGDLS, CDR2 YYNGEE. CDR3 coding DNA: TGTGCCAGCAGCGTAACCCGGGGCGGGGGTAATGTCGGGGAGCTGTTTTTT. It is translated as CASSVTRGGGNVGELFF.

The rearrangement joins TRBV7-8 to TRBJ1-3; 7 bases align to TRBD1. The ends lost 2 bases at V and 0 bases at J; junction bases unmatched: 7. The length of the CDR3 is 17 residues. CDR1 and CDR2 (germline): SGHVS, FQNEAQ. CDR3 DNA sequence: TGTGCCAGCAGCTTAACCGCGACAGGGAGCTCTGGAAACACCATATATTTT. Its protein is CASSLTATGSSGNTIYF.

Concerning this clone itself: A read error may produce the germline difference seen at one junction end. V and J are TRBV13 and TRBJ2-1; the match to TRBD1 covers 8 bases. Germline-derived CDR1 and CDR2 are PRHDT and FYEKMQ (reference sequence). The length of the CDR3 is 17 residues. CDR3 in amino acids: CASRLGIDRGHYNEQFF. The CDR3 region has the DNA TGTGCCAGCAGGTTAGGGATCGACAGGGGACACTACAATGAGCAGTTCTTC.

Turning to this clone: Other nucleotide sequences from this sample produce the same CDR3. J is TRBJ1-1 and V is TRBV7-9; D not resolved. There are 13 residues in the CDR3. Trimming removed 1 base at V and 1 base at J, with 4 bases between. Germline V gives CDR1 SEHNR, CDR2 FQNEAQ (reference sequence). The CDR3 bases are TGTGCCAGCAGCTTAGATCAGAACACTGAAGCTTTCTTT. Protein product: CASSLDQNTEAFF. The full variable domain, its missing parts supplied by reference TRBV7-9 and TRBJ1-1, is DTGVSQNPRHKITKRGQNVTFRCDPISEHNRLYWYRQTLGQGPEFLTYFQNEAQLEKSRLLSDRFSAERPKGSFSTLEIQRTEQGDSAMYLCASSLDQNTEAFFGQGTRLTVV.

This clone appeared a single time. The chain carries TRBV7-9 and TRBJ2-1, with 9 bases that match TRBD1. This CDR3 has 16 residues. V lost 7 bases, J lost 0 bases, and 7 bases stayed unmatched. Looked up from germline, CDR1 is SEHNR and CDR2 is FQNEAQ (reference sequence). In DNA form, the CDR3 reads TGTGCCAGCACATCCACAGGGGGCCCCTCCTACAATGAGCAGTTCTTC. Amino acid sequence: CASTSTGGPSYNEQFF. Using reference TRBV7-9 and TRBJ2-1 for the parts outside the CDR3, the full variable domain is DTGVSQNPRHKITKRGQNVTFRCDPISEHNRLYWYRQTLGQGPEFLTYFQNEAQLEKSRLLSDRFSAERPKGSFSTLEIQRTEQGDSAMYLCASTSTGGPSYNEQFFGPGTRLTVL.

This rearrangement joins TRBV29-1 to TRBJ2-1; no clear D. The germline CDR1 and CDR2 sequences are SQVTM and ANQGSEA. CDR3 length: 15 residues. Trimming took off 4 bases at V and 0 bases at J, with 13 bases between the two ends. The CDR3 sequence: CSVVATDDSYNEQFF. DNA of the CDR3: TGCAGCGTTGTAGCCACAGATGACTCCTACAATGAGCAGTTCTTC.

DNA for the CDR3: TGTGCCAGCAGTTACGGGGCGTACACCGGGGAGCTGTTTTTT. Translating gives CASSYGAYTGELFF. This chain connects TRBV6-5 to TRBJ2-2, with a tentative D call TRBD1 (5 bases). The CDR3 length is 14 residues. The V gene's germline CDR1 is MNHEY and CDR2 SVGAGI. V shed 2 bases and J shed 3 bases, with 7 bases lying between them.

The genes are TRBV24-1 and TRBJ2-5, with D hard to call. The germline V and J ends were trimmed by 3 bases and 1 base, with 14 bases remaining between them. Germline CDR1 KGHDR, CDR2 SFDVKD. The CDR3 has 16 residues. CDR3 region: CATSDPAMGTQETQYF. Here the CDR3 DNA reads TGTGCCACCAGTGATCCCGCTATGGGTACCCAAGAGACCCAGTACTTC.